This T cell receptor (beta chain) was retrieved from a study of early T cells in non-severe SARS-CoV-2 infection. Study in general: The sequenced material was bulk RNA from unsorted whole blood, and its chains were unpaired. Study findings and constraints: Anti-spike CD8 specificities were favored by VDJdb matching, whose results missed private and CD4 specificities.

This CDR3 is 14 amino acids long. Per the germline V gene, CDR1 is SGHTS and CDR2 is YDEGEE. J lost 3 bases, V lost 6 bases, and 6 bases had no gene match. Molecules of cDNA were individually given unique molecular identifiers that were attached to them. MiXCR, run by TCRdb on the 5' RACE reads, gives a single entry per CDR3 protein. The profile shows 30,000 to 35,000 distinct CDR3 sequences, around 6% of them singletons. This clonotype was picked up many times. What it recognizes is unknown. The sequencing input was whole blood. The TCR sequence derives from an adult who was a healthcare worker with PCR-confirmed SARS-CoV-2 infection or an uninfected control (not recorded which). The V and J genes are TRBV5-8 and TRBJ2-7; 10 bases are shared with TRBD1. The CDR3 nucleotides read TGTGCCAGCAACCCTGGACAGGGGGTCTACGAGCAGTACTTC. Translating it yields CASNPGQGVYEQYF.